Listed below are T cell receptor beta chains from one sample, sequenced in a study of shared clonotypes between healthy human individuals. Sequencing used immunoSEQ multiplex PCR; TCRdb keeps in-frame clones, though not all of them. Of about 1 million clones listed, approximately 68% were seen once; the top ten hold over 1.3%. The sequencing sample was made of memory CD4+ T cells sorted from blood. The receptors stem from a man aged 18 to 30 in good health. CDR3s include the opening cysteine and the closing phenylalanine or tryptophan. Each record gives: clone size, J gene, V gene, D gene, CDR3 protein, CDR3 DNA. A D gene is named only where the DNA matches it firmly. A row's size may be missing; if present it is once, few, many or a size class.

>NA|TRBJ1-1|TRBV28|TRBD1
CASSLDRPNTEAFF
TGTGCCAGCAGCCTGGACAGGCCGAACACTGAAGCTTTCTTT
>NA|TRBJ2-1|TRBV19|NA
CASSIGYRSSYNEQFF
TGTGCCAGTAGTATAGGGTACAGGTCCTCCTACAATGAGCAGTTCTTC
>NA|TRBJ2-7|TRBV5-1|NA
CASSLGAPYEQYF
TGCGCCAGCAGCTTGGGCGCTCCCTACGAGCAGTACTTC
>few|TRBJ2-7|TRBV5-1|NA
CASSLAGRNYEQYF
TGCGCCAGCAGCCTGGCAGGGCGAAACTACGAGCAGTACTTC
>NA|TRBJ2-1|TRBV6-5|NA
CASSRSGGEQFF
TGTGCCAGCAGTCGCTCCGGGGGTGAGCAGTTCTTC
>NA|TRBJ1-2|TRBV18|TRBD1
CASSPGDRGNYGYTF
TGTGCCAGCTCACCCGGGGACAGGGGGAACTATGGCTACACCTTC
>few|TRBJ2-3|TRBV5-1|NA
CASSPEVSGQSQYF
TGCGCCAGCAGCCCGGAGGTTTCGGGACAATCTCAGTATTTT
>NA|TRBJ2-2|TRBV28|NA
CASSIMGLSNTGELFF
TGTGCCAGCAGTATAATGGGACTGTCGAACACCGGGGAGCTGTTTTTT
>few|TRBJ2-3|TRBV7-9|NA
CASSPLGASLGTQYF
TGTGCCAGCAGCCCTTTAGGAGCCTCCCTCGGTACGCAGTATTTT
>NA|TRBJ2-7|TRBV5-1|TRBD1
CASSQTPGGVGTYEQYF
TGCGCCAGCAGTCAAACCCCAGGGGGCGTAGGAACCTACGAGCAGTACTTC
>NA|TRBJ2-1|TRBV6-6|NA
CASSPPGGNEQFF
TGTGCCAGCAGCCCCCCCGGGGGCAATGAGCAGTTCTTC
>NA|TRBJ1-3|TRBV10-3|NA
CAISDGGRTISGNTIYF
TGTGCCATCAGTGATGGGGGACGGACCATCTCTGGAAACACCATATATTTT
>NA|TRBJ1-1|TRBV5-4|NA
CASSYVQGSTEAFF
TGTGCCAGCAGCTATGTTCAGGGCAGCACTGAAGCTTTCTTT
>few|TRBJ2-3|TRBV7-2|NA
CASSSRLGSSTDTQYF
TGTGCCAGCAGCAGCCGACTAGGCTCTAGCACAGATACGCAGTATTTT